This T cell receptor (beta chain) originates from a study of response to subunit inactivated influenza vaccine. This CDR3 contains 14 residues. Germline V CDR1 and CDR2: MNHEY, SMNVEV (reference sequence). V lost 3 bases and J lost 4, with 13 bases in between. TCRdb reanalysed the RT-PCR reads using MiXCR and keeps one entry per CDR3 protein. The table shows about 540,000 distinct CDR3 sequences, with around 21% occurring only once. A further study also used this sample, focusing on T cells expressing NK-cell markers. This second report adds: Beta-chain TCR cDNA was generated via 5'RACE template switching with UMIs. The TCR beta repertoires were obtained from sorted CD3+CD56+NKG2C+, CD3+CD56+NKG2C- and CD3+CD56-NKG2C+ T cells. Seven of the eight sequenced donors were classified as HCMV-seropositive, and one was classified as seronegative. Restricting sorting to alpha-beta TCR T cells was achieved in several experiments by an anti-gamma-delta TCR antibody.

The sample consisted of CD4+ T cells sorted from PBMCs, taken 11 to 12 days after vaccination. V and J are TRBV27 and TRBJ2-7; D is possibly TRBD1 or TRBD2 (5 bases each). This receptor was obtained from a man aged 50-60 years who received an inactivated influenza vaccine. This CDR3 is CASSLVRDGYEQYF. The CDR3, as DNA: TGTGCCAGCAGTTTGGTCCGGGACGGATACGAGCAGTACTTC.